The clone carrying this T cell receptor beta chain was detected only a few times. TCRdb reprocessed the 5' RACE reads with MiXCR, giving one entry per CDR3 protein. The repertoire holds some 460,000 distinct CDR3 sequences, with approximately 15% as singletons. These data come from a study of identical twins. There are 16 residues in the CDR3. Per germline, CDR1 LGHDT and CDR2 YNNKEL (reference sequence). Between the trimmed V and J ends, which lost 3 bases and 1 base, there was a span of 14 bases. The same data also contributed to another study, on yellow fever vaccine responses in identical twins.

The TCR originated in a young woman in good health. V gene TRBV3-1 combines with J gene TRBJ2-3, with no clear D. Sequenced sample: CD4+ T cells sorted from blood. For the CDR3, the DNA is TGTGCCAGCAGCCAGCTGGGTAAGGTAGGCACAGATACGCAGTATTTT. Protein: CASSQLGKVGTDTQYF.